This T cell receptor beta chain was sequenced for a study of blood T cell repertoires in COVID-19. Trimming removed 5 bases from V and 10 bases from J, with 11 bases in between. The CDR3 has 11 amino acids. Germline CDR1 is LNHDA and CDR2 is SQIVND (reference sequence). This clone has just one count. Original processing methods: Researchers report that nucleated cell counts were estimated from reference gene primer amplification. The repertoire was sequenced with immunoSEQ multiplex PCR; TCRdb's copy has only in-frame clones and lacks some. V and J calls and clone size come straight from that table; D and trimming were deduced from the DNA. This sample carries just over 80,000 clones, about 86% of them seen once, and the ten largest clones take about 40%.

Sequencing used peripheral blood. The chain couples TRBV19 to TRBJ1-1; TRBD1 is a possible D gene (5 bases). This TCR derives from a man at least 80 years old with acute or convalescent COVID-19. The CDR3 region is CASSGWGVAFF. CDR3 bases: TGTGCCAGTAGTGGTTGGGGGGTAGCTTTCTTT. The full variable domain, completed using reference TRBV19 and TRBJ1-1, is DGGITQSPKYLFRKEGQNVTLSCEQNLNHDAMYWYRQDPGQGLRLIYYSQIVNDFQKGDIAEGYSVSREKKESFPLTVTSAQKNPTAFYLCASSGWGVAFFGQGTRLTVV.